This T cell receptor beta chain was sequenced for a study of cytomegalovirus exposure and HLA in healthy donors. Study-level information: The roughly 700 first-cohort repertoires shared a platform with the approximately 120 validation repertoires, as reported in a later analysis.

Germline V CDR1 and CDR2: LNHDA, SQIVND (reference sequence). The CDR3 is 14 residues long. Unmatched junction bases numbered 4, after V lost 4 bases and J lost 3 bases. Among the 120 or so subjects of the validation cohort, separate from the roughly 650-subject first cohort, were the donors. Libraries were prepared by immunoSEQ multiplex PCR; TCRdb keeps only in-frame clonotypes and omits some of them. The profile shows 330,000 or so clones, about nine tenths of them singletons. This clonotype originated in a woman aged 18 to 35 in good health and CMV-seronegative. The sample comprised PBMCs. The rearrangement links TRBV19 to TRBJ2-3, with 7 nucleotides matching TRBD1. The CDR3 reads CASSTDRATDTQYF. DNA for the CDR3: TGTGCCAGTAGTACCGACAGGGCGACAGATACGCAGTATTTT. Full variable domain (remainder filled in from reference TRBV19 and TRBJ2-3): DGGITQSPKYLFRKEGQNVTLSCEQNLNHDAMYWYRQDPGQGLRLIYYSQIVNDFQKGDIAEGYSVSREKKESFPLTVTSAQKNPTAFYLCASSTDRATDTQYFGPGTRLTVL.